These 9 T cell receptor beta chains share one sample of origin, sequenced in a study of cytomegalovirus exposure and HLA in healthy donors. Primers: 60 Vbeta forward and 13 Jbeta reverse. Assay used: immunoSEQ multiplex PCR; TCRdb lists only in-frame clones, some missing. The table shows under 140,000 clones, with over 65% occurring only once. The specimen sequenced was PBMCs. These receptors were taken from a woman aged 25-40 years in good health and CMV-seronegative.

V and J are TRBV2 and TRBJ1-5, with a weak D call TRBD1 (5 bases). V was shortened by 7 bases and J by 0 bases, with 13 bases between the two germline ends. The length of the CDR3 is 15 residues. Germline assignment: CDR1 SNHLY and CDR2 FYNNEI. CDR3 bases: TGTGCCAGCAAAAGACAGAGTTTTAGCAATCAGCCCCAGCATTTT. Amino acid sequence: CASKRQSFSNQPQHF.

Only one count was recorded for this clone. The chain links TRBV4-3 to TRBJ1-1; D unclear. Trimming pared 1 base from V and 6 bases from J, leaving 15 bases between. CDR1 and CDR2 from the germline V gene are LGHNA and YSLEER. The CDR3 covers 15 residues. CDR3 protein: CASSQASGNFPEAFF. In DNA form, the CDR3 reads TGCGCCAGCAGCCAAGCTTCGGGGAATTTCCCTGAAGCTTTCTTT.

This clone came up a few times. The chain recombines TRBV19 with TRBJ1-1; possible D gene TRBD1, 5 bases. The germline V gene has CDR1 LNHDA and CDR2 SQIVND (reference sequence). V lost 8 bases and J lost 0, with 16 bases in between. The CDR3 spans 15 residues. In nucleotides, the CDR3 is TGTGCCAGTTCGTCTGGACATTTCATGAACACTGAAGCTTTCTTT. Its protein is CASSSGHFMNTEAFF.

This chain links TRBV7-8 with TRBJ2-7; 10 bases line up with TRBD1. Germline trimming cut 5 bases from V and 3 bases from J; bases unmatched to any gene: 7. Per the germline V gene, CDR1 is SGHVS and CDR2 is FQNEAQ. The CDR3 extends over 15 amino acids. The CDR3 sequence is CASSIPGQGLYEQYF. DNA of the CDR3: TGTGCCAGCAGCATACCGGGACAGGGGCTCTACGAGCAGTACTTC.

A few counts support this clone. The rearrangement links TRBV5-1 to TRBJ2-1; TRBD2 matches at 11 bases. The CDR3 has 15 amino acids. J lost 3 bases, V lost 4 bases, and 3 bases had no gene match. Per germline, CDR1 SGHRS and CDR2 YFSETQ. In nucleotides, the CDR3 is TGCGCCAGCAGCGGGACTAGCGGCCGCTACAATGAGCAGTTCTTC. Its protein is CASSGTSGRYNEQFF. Full variable domain (remainder filled in from reference TRBV5-1 and TRBJ2-1): KAGVTQTPRYLIKTRGQQVTLSCSPISGHRSVSWYQQTPGQGLQFLFEYFSETQRNKGNFPGRFSGRQFSNSRSEMNVSTLELGDSALYLCASSGTSGRYNEQFFGPGTRLTVL.

The rearrangement joins TRBV28 to TRBJ2-1; 10 bases fit TRBD2. This CDR3 comprises 17 residues. Germline V lookup: CDR1 MDHEN, CDR2 SYDVKM. Trimming at V came to 1 base and at J to 7 bases, leaving 10 bases not matched to a gene. The CDR3: CASSLFLLAGVRNEQFF. CDR3 coding DNA: TGTGCCAGCAGTTTATTCCTGCTAGCGGGGGTAAGAAATGAGCAGTTCTTC.

The J gene is TRBJ2-7, the V gene TRBV23-1; 8 bases are a match to TRBD1. TRBV23-1 is an open reading frame whose function is uncertain. The CDR3 covers 16 residues. V lost 0 bases to trimming and J lost 2 bases; unmatched junction nucleotides: 6. CDR3 sequence: CASSQSGDRGTYEQYF. The CDR3 DNA sequence: TGCGCCAGCAGTCAATCCGGAGACAGGGGCACCTACGAGCAGTACTTC.

This chain uses TRBV7-2 with TRBJ1-1; no definite D call. CDR3 length: 13 residues. The ends were cut back, 2 bases at V and 1 base at J, with 5 bases in the middle. Germline values: CDR1 SGHTA, CDR2 FQGNSA. CDR3 loop: CASSLFGNTEAFF. The CDR3 DNA reads TGTGCCAGCAGCTTATTCGGGAACACTGAAGCTTTCTTT.

This rearrangement joins TRBV6-7 to TRBJ1-4, with D uncertain. TRBV6-7 is sorted into the ORF group, with uncertain function. The CDR3 contains 13 residues. V was shortened by 5 bases and J by 4 bases, with 8 bases between the two germline ends. The CDR3 protein is CASSTPVNEKLFF. For the CDR3, the DNA is TGTGCCAGCAGTACGCCAGTTAATGAAAAACTGTTTTTT.